The rows below give T cell receptor beta chains drawn from one sample of a study of T-cell reconstitution after alpha-beta-depleted transplantation in children. One entry per CDR3 protein, called by TCRdb with MiXCR from the PCR reads. The sample carries about 360,000 distinct CDR3 sequences, about an eighth recorded once. Source: PBMCs, taken from the stem cell graft. Every receptor here comes from a human donor who donated a stem cell graft to a child with Fanconi anemia. The CDR3 runs from the conserved cysteine through the conserved F or W. The D gene is left open where the match is weak. Not every row has a clone size; where given, it reads once, few, many or a size class.

v_call: TRBV20-1; j_call: TRBJ2-3; d_call: .; clone_size: few; cdr3_aa: CSAPTFGGDTQYF; cdr3_nt: TGCAGTGCTCCTACATTTGGTGGAGATACGCAGTATTTT
v_call: TRBV5-4; j_call: TRBJ2-1; d_call: TRBD1; clone_size: few; cdr3_aa: CASSLRTGQYNEQFF; cdr3_nt: TGTGCCAGCAGCTTGAGGACAGGGCAGTACAATGAGCAGTTCTTC
v_call: TRBV7-8; j_call: TRBJ1-3; d_call: .; clone_size: .; cdr3_aa: CASSREPGRGNTIYF; cdr3_nt: TGTGCCAGCAGCCGAGAACCAGGGAGGGGAAACACCATATATTTT
v_call: TRBV12-3/TRBV12-4; j_call: TRBJ1-4; d_call: .; clone_size: few; cdr3_aa: CASSFHPSTMELFF; cdr3_nt: TGTGCCAGCAGTTTCCACCCGTCCACCATGGAACTGTTTTTT
v_call: TRBV7-9; j_call: TRBJ2-1; d_call: TRBD2; clone_size: many; cdr3_aa: CASSSGGPYNEQFF; cdr3_nt: TGTGCCAGCAGCTCGGGGGGGCCCTACAATGAGCAGTTCTTC
v_call: TRBV5-1; j_call: TRBJ2-1; d_call: .; clone_size: few; cdr3_aa: CASRLTPLRQGEQFF; cdr3_nt: TGCGCCAGCAGATTAACACCCCTCAGGCAGGGTGAGCAGTTCTTC
v_call: TRBV20-1; j_call: TRBJ1-6; d_call: .; clone_size: few; cdr3_aa: CSAREGFYNSPLHF; cdr3_nt: TGCAGTGCTAGAGAGGGTTTTTATAATTCACCCCTCCACTTT
v_call: TRBV4-3; j_call: TRBJ2-2; d_call: .; clone_size: many; cdr3_aa: CASSQDGVSRGGTGELFF; cdr3_nt: TGCGCCAGCAGCCAAGATGGCGTGAGCAGGGGAGGTACCGGGGAGCTGTTTTTT
v_call: TRBV5-1; j_call: TRBJ2-3; d_call: TRBD1; clone_size: many; cdr3_aa: CASSVRQGVDTQYF; cdr3_nt: TGCGCCAGCAGCGTGAGACAGGGAGTAGATACGCAGTATTTT
v_call: TRBV5-6; j_call: TRBJ2-1; d_call: .; clone_size: few; cdr3_aa: CASSLVLLPYNEQFF; cdr3_nt: TGTGCCAGCAGCTTGGTCCTACTGCCCTACAATGAGCAGTTCTTC
v_call: TRBV12-3/TRBV12-4; j_call: TRBJ2-7; d_call: .; clone_size: few; cdr3_aa: CASRPQTSYEQYF; cdr3_nt: TGTGCCAGCCGGCCTCAAACCTCCTACGAGCAGTACTTC
v_call: TRBV7-9; j_call: TRBJ2-3; d_call: TRBD1; clone_size: .; cdr3_aa: CASSSQGQGTDTQYF; cdr3_nt: TGTGCCAGCAGTTCCCAGGGACAGGGCACAGATACGCAGTATTTT
v_call: TRBV4-3; j_call: TRBJ2-5; d_call: TRBD1; clone_size: .; cdr3_aa: CASSQDFGQGWETQYF; cdr3_nt: TGCGCCAGCAGCCAAGATTTCGGACAGGGATGGGAGACCCAGTACTTC
v_call: TRBV20-1; j_call: TRBJ2-1; d_call: TRBD2; clone_size: .; cdr3_aa: CSAGLAGAGGEQFF; cdr3_nt: TGCAGTGCCGGACTAGCGGGGGCCGGGGGTGAGCAGTTCTTC
v_call: TRBV7-9; j_call: TRBJ2-7; d_call: TRBD2; clone_size: .; cdr3_aa: CASSSTSGDNEQYF; cdr3_nt: TGTGCCAGCAGCTCGACTAGCGGGGACAACGAGCAGTACTTC
v_call: TRBV29-1; j_call: TRBJ1-3; d_call: .; clone_size: .; cdr3_aa: CSVSRGGNTIYF; cdr3_nt: TGCAGCGTTAGCAGGGGAGGAAACACCATATATTTT
v_call: TRBV28; j_call: TRBJ2-6; d_call: TRBD2; clone_size: many; cdr3_aa: CASRSLGGGGRNSGANVLTF; cdr3_nt: TGTGCCAGCAGATCCCTGGGTGGCGGGGGACGGAACTCTGGGGCCAACGTCCTGACTTTC
v_call: TRBV30; j_call: TRBJ2-1; d_call: .; clone_size: .; cdr3_aa: CAWSVRVAEDEQFF; cdr3_nt: TGTGCCTGGAGTGTACGGGTAGCCGAGGATGAGCAGTTCTTC
v_call: TRBV29-1; j_call: TRBJ1-2; d_call: TRBD1; clone_size: few; cdr3_aa: CSAGQGFLGYTF; cdr3_nt: TGCAGCGCTGGACAGGGGTTTTTAGGCTACACCTTC
v_call: TRBV20-1; j_call: TRBJ1-3; d_call: .; clone_size: once; cdr3_aa: CCARDEGGLTSGNTIYF; cdr3_nt: TGCTGCGCTAGAGATGAGGGGGGACTGACCTCTGGAAACACCATATATTTT
v_call: TRBV13; j_call: TRBJ1-1; d_call: TRBD1; clone_size: .; cdr3_aa: CASSLQGAGMNTEAFF; cdr3_nt: TGTGCCAGCAGCTTACAGGGGGCAGGGATGAACACTGAAGCTTTCTTT
v_call: TRBV2; j_call: TRBJ1-1; d_call: .; clone_size: .; cdr3_aa: CASSELTEAFF; cdr3_nt: TGTGCCAGCAGTGAATTAACTGAAGCTTTCTTT
v_call: TRBV5-6; j_call: TRBJ2-3; d_call: TRBD1; clone_size: few; cdr3_aa: CASSRLARGRADTQYF; cdr3_nt: TGTGCCAGCAGCCGCCTGGCTAGGGGGCGAGCAGATACGCAGTATTTT
v_call: TRBV10-3; j_call: TRBJ1-1; d_call: .; clone_size: .; cdr3_aa: CAIGTNTEAFF; cdr3_nt: TGTGCCATCGGGACGAACACTGAAGCTTTCTTT
v_call: TRBV5-4; j_call: TRBJ1-2; d_call: .; clone_size: .; cdr3_aa: CASSQSGGRSYGYTF; cdr3_nt: TGTGCCAGCAGCCAGTCCGGGGGACGAAGCTATGGCTACACCTTC
v_call: TRBV5-1; j_call: TRBJ2-5; d_call: TRBD2; clone_size: few; cdr3_aa: CASSSTSGGLKGETQYF; cdr3_nt: TGCGCCAGCAGCTCGACTAGCGGGGGACTGAAAGGAGAGACCCAGTACTTC
v_call: TRBV7-2; j_call: TRBJ2-1; d_call: TRBD2; clone_size: .; cdr3_aa: CASSPPGLAGGYNEQFF; cdr3_nt: TGTGCCAGCAGCCCCCCGGGACTAGCGGGGGGGTACAATGAGCAGTTCTTC
v_call: TRBV20-1; j_call: TRBJ1-1; d_call: .; clone_size: few; cdr3_aa: CSARDSLLTEAFF; cdr3_nt: TGCAGTGCTAGGGACTCGCTTCTCACTGAAGCTTTCTTT
v_call: TRBV4-1; j_call: TRBJ2-6; d_call: .; clone_size: few; cdr3_aa: CASSQEGTRSAGANVLTF; cdr3_nt: TGCGCCAGCAGCCAAGAGGGAACCCGGTCGGCTGGGGCCAACGTCCTGACTTTC
v_call: TRBV29-1; j_call: TRBJ2-3; d_call: .; clone_size: .; cdr3_aa: CSVEDGTDTQYF; cdr3_nt: TGCAGCGTTGAAGACGGAACAGATACGCAGTATTTT